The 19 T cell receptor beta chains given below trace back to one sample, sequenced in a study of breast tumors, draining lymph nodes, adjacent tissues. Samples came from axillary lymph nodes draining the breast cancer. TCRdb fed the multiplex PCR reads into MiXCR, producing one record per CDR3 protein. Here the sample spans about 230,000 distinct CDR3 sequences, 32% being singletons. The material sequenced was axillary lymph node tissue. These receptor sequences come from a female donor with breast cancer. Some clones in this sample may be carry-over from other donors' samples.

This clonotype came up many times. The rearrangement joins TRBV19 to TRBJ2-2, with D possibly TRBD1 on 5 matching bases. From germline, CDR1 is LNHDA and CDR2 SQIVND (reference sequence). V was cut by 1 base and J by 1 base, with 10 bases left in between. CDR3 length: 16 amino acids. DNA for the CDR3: TGTGCCAGTAGTATAGGTCAAGGGGTGAACACCGGGGAGCTGTTTTTT. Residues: CASSIGQGVNTGELFF.

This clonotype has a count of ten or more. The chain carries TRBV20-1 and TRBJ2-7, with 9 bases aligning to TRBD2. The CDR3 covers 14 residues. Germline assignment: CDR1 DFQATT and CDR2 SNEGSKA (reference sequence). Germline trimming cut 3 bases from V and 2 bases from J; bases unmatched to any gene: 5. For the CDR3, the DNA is TGCAGTGCTAGTAGCGGGAGTGAAACCTACGAGCAGTACTTC. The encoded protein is CSASSGSETYEQYF.

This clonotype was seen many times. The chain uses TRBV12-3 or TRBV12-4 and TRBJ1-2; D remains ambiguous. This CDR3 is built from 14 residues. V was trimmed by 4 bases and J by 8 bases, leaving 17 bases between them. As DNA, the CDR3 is TGTGCCAGCAGTTCCACCGACGGGGTGGGAGGCTACACCTTC. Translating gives CASSSTDGVGGYTF.

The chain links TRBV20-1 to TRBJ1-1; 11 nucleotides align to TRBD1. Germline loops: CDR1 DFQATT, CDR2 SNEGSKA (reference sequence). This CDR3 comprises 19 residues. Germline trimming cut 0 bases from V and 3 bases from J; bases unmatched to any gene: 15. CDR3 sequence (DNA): TGCAGTGCTAGAGATTCGGTCCCGGGACAGGGGGAATACGACACTGAAGCTTTCTTT. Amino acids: CSARDSVPGQGEYDTEAFF.

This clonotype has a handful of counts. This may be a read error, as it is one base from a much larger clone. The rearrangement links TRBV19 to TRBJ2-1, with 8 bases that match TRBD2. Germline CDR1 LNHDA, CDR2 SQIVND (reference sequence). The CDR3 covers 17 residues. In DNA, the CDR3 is TGTGCCAGTAGTCCAAAACGGGGACTAGATACCTACAATGAGCAGTCCTTC. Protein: CASSPKRGLDTYNEQSF.

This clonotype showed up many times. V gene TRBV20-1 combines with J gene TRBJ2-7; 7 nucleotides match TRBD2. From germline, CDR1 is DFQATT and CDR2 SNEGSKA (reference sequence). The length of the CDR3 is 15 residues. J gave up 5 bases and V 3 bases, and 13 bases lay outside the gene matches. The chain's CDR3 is CSASGSRRENNEQYF. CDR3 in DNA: TGCAGTGCTAGCGGCTCCAGGCGGGAGAATAACGAGCAGTACTTC.

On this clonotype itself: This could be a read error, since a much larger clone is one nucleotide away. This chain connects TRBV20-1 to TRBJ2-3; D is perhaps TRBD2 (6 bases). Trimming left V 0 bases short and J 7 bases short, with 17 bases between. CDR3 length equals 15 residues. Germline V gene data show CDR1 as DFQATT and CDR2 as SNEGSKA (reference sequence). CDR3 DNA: TGCAGTGCTAGAGATTCGGAAATAGCGGCGTATACGCAGTATTTT. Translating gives CSARDSEIAAYTQYF.

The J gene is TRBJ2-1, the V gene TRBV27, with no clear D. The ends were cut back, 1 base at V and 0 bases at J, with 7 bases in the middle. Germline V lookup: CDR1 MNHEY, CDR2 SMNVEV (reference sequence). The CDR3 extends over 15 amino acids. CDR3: CASSLWGSSYNEQFF. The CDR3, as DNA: TGTGCCAGCAGTTTATGGGGAAGCTCCTACAATGAGCAGTTCTTC.

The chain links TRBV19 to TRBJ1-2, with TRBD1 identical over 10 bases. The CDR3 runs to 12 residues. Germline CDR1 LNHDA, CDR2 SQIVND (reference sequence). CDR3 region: CARETGGKGYTF. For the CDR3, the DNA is TGTGCTAGAGAGACAGGGGGCAAAGGCTACACCTTC.

CDR3 region: CASSLAGHPEETQYF. For the CDR3, the DNA is TGTGCCAGCAGCTTAGCAGGACACCCCGAAGAGACCCAGTACTTC. The chain employs TRBV11-2 and TRBJ2-5; a weak D match, TRBD1 (5 bases). Trimming removed 1 base from V and 3 bases from J, with 12 bases in between. The germline gives CDR1 SGHAT, CDR2 FQNNGV. The CDR3 loop spans 15 amino acids.

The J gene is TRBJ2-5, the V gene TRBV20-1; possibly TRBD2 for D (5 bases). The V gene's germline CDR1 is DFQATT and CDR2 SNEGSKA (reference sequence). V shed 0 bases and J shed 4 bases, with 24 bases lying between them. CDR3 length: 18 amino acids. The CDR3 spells CSARDPGLGTEGGETQYF. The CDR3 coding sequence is TGCAGTGCTAGAGATCCTGGGTTAGGAACCGAAGGAGGAGAGACCCAGTACTTC.

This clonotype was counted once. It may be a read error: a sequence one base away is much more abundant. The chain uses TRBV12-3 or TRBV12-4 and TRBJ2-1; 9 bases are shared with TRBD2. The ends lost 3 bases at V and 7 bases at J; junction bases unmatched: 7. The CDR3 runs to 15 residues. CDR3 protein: CASSFVAGERNEQFF. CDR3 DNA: TGTGCCAGCAGTTTCGTAGCGGGAGAGAGGAATGAGCAGTTCTTC.

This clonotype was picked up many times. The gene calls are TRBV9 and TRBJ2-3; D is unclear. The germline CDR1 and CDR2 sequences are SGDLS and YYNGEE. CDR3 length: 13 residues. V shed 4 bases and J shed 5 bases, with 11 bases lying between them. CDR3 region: CASSLPPGDTQYF. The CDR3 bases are TGTGCCAGCAGCCTCCCCCCGGGAGATACGCAGTATTTT.

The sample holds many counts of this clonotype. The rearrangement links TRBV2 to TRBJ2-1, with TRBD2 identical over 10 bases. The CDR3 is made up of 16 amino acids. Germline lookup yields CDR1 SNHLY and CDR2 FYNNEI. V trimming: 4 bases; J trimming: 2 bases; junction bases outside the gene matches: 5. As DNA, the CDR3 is TGTGCCAGCAGTGTTCAAGCGGGAGGGACCTACAATGAGCAGTTCTTC. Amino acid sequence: CASSVQAGGTYNEQFF.

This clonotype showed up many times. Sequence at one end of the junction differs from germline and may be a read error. CDR3: CTSSFTGTYQPQHF. The CDR3 DNA follows: TGTACCAGCAGCTTTACAGGGACCTATCAGCCCCAGCATTTT. The rearrangement links TRBV7-3 to TRBJ1-5; a possible D gene is TRBD1 (6 bases). The CDR3 runs 14 residues. Germline V gene lookup returns CDR1 SGHTA and CDR2 FQGTGA.

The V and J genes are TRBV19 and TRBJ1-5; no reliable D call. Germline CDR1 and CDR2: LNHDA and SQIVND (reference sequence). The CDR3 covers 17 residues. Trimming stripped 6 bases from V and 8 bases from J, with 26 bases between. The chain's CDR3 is CASRPDRRQNTEEPQHF. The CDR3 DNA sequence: TGTGCCAGTAGGCCCGACCGGCGCCAGAACACTGAAGAGCCCCAGCATTTT.

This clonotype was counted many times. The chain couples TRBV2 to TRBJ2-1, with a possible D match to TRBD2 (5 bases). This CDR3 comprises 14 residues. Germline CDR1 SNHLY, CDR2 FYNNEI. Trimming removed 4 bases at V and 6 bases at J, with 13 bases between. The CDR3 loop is CASSGLRVGNEQFF. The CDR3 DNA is TGTGCCAGCAGTGGGTTGAGGGTTGGCAATGAGCAGTTCTTC.

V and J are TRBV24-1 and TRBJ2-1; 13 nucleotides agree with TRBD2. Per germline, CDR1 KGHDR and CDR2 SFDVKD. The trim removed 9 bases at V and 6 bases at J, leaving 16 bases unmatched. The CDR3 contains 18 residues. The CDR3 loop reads CATSRGTSGAPLSNEQFF. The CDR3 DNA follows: TGTGCCACCTCTAGGGGGACTAGCGGGGCACCCCTTAGCAATGAGCAGTTCTTC.

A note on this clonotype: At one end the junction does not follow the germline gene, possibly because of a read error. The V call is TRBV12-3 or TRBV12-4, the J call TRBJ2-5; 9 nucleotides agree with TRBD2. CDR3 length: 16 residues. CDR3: CASSLARGGGQGTQYF. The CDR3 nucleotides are TGTGCCAGCAGTTTAGCGCGGGGGGGAGGCCAAGGGACCCAGTACTTC.